This record concerns one TCR beta chain sequence. This sample was included in a study of shared clonotypes between healthy human individuals. The naive CD8 subset, CD45RO-negative cells positively selected for CCR7, excluded terminally differentiated effector memory CD45RA+ cells. All participating donors were Caucasian adults from Nashville, Tennessee. Germline CDR1 SGHVS, CDR2 FQNEAQ. The length of the CDR3 is 14 residues. V lost 0 bases, J lost 5 bases, and 11 bases lay in between. Some clones are missing from TCRdb's copy, which holds only in-frame ones; the method was immunoSEQ multiplex PCR. The table records some 580,000 clones, roughly 98% of them present only once.

This clonotype was obtained from a man between 25 and 39 years old in good health. J is TRBJ2-7 and V is TRBV7-8; D ambiguous. The sequenced sample consisted of naive CD8+ T cells sorted from blood. CDR3 loop: CASSLASRLDEQYF. CDR3 nucleotide sequence: TGTGCCAGCAGCTTAGCATCGAGATTGGACGAGCAGTACTTC.